This TCR beta chain was identified during a study of blood T cell repertoires in COVID-19. Study summary: The United States, Italy and Spain were the sources of the acute and convalescent COVID-19 samples. The analysed material was cDNA or gDNA that came from T cells, B-cell-depleted T cells, or PBMCs.

This CDR3 spans 15 amino acids. Germline CDR1 LGHNA, CDR2 YNFKEQ. V lost 2 bases and J lost 8, with 18 bases in between. Authors' methods: Estimation of nucleated cell counts was performed using reference gene primer amplification. Measured with immunoSEQ multiplex PCR; TCRdb has only the in-frame clones, and not every one. That table is the source of V, J and clone size, and D and trimming were worked out from the DNA. The sample contains some 96,000 clones, just over 90% of which appear only once. Sequencing was done on a sample of peripheral blood. The sequence was collected from a man aged 50-59 years with active COVID-19. The chain joins TRBV4-2 to TRBJ1-2; possibly TRBD1 for D (6 bases). The CDR3 coding sequence is TGTGCCAGCAGCCAAAGACCAGGGGATTCGGGAGGCTACACCTTC. Residues: CASSQRPGDSGGYTF.